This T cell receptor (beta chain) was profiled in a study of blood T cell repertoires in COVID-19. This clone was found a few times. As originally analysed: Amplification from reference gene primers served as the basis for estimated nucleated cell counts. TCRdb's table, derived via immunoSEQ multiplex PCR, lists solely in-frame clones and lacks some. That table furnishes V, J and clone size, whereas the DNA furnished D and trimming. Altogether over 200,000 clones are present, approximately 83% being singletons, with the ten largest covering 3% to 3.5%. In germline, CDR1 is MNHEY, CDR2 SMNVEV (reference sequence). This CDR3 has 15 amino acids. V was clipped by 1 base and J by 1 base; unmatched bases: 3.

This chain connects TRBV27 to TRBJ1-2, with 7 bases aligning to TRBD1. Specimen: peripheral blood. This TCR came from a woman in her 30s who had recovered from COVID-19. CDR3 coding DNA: TGTGCCAGCAGTTTATGGGGGACAGTTAACTATGGCTACACCTTC. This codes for CASSLWGTVNYGYTF.